What follows are 25 T cell receptor beta chains derived from one specimen sequenced in a study of blood T cell repertoires in COVID-19. Profiling relied on immunoSEQ multiplex PCR, and the TCRdb table lists in-frame clones only, not all of them. Of more than 110,000 clones in the sample, 76% were seen once. Sequenced sample: peripheral blood. Receptors originate from a woman older than 75 with active or convalescent COVID-19.

The chain combines TRBV28 with TRBJ2-7; D uncertain. V was clipped by 2 bases and J by 5 bases, with 13 bases between them. The germline gives CDR1 MDHEN, CDR2 SYDVKM. The CDR3 has 14 residues. CDR3 coding DNA: TGTGCCAGCAGTTTAGCCGGGTCCACCAACGAGCAGTACTTC. Protein product: CASSLAGSTNEQYF. Filled out from reference TRBV28 and TRBJ2-7, the complete variable domain reads DVKVTQSSRYLVKRTGEKVFLECVQDMDHENMFWYRQDPGLGLRLIYFSYDVKMKEKGDIPEGYSVSREKKERFSLILESASTNQTSMYLCASSLAGSTNEQYFGPGTRLTVT.

A single count supports this clone. V and J are TRBV12-3 or TRBV12-4 and TRBJ1-2; D is unclear. V lost 7 bases, J lost 2 bases, and 11 bases lay in between. The CDR3 extends over 13 amino acids. The CDR3: CASMRSANYGYTF. The CDR3 DNA reads as TGTGCCAGCATGAGGTCAGCCAACTATGGCTACACCTTC.

This clone has a handful of counts. This sequence joins TRBV27 and TRBJ1-2; TRBD1 agrees at 9 bases. The CDR3 covers 15 residues. Germline V CDR1 and CDR2: MNHEY, SMNVEV (reference sequence). Trimming cost V 4 bases and J 8 bases; bases outside gene matches: 11. Written as DNA, the CDR3 is TGTGCCAGCAGTTACCTTAGGGACAGGGAGGACGGCTACACCTTC. Translation gives CASSYLRDREDGYTF.

CDR3 loop: CATSGQGSPNQPQHF. The DNA of the CDR3 is TGTGCCACGTCCGGACAGGGGAGTCCAAATCAGCCCCAGCATTTT. The chain combines TRBV2 with TRBJ1-5; 9 bases are shared with TRBD1. V lost 10 bases, J lost 4 bases, and 11 bases stayed unmatched. The germline V gene encodes CDR1 SNHLY and CDR2 FYNNEI. CDR3 length: 15 residues.

Only one count was recorded for this clone. The V and J genes are TRBV5-1 and TRBJ2-5; D unclear. CDR1 is SGHRS and CDR2 is YFSETQ in the germline V gene. This CDR3 is built from 13 residues. V was trimmed by 5 bases and J by 0 bases, leaving 8 bases between them. The CDR3, as DNA: TGCGCCAGCAGTTATACTAACCAAGAGACCCAGTACTTC. Protein product: CASSYTNQETQYF.

This chain joins TRBV6-6 and TRBJ2-7; TRBD1 matches 7 bases. The J segment lost 2 bases and the V segment lost 1 base, leaving 2 bases of the junction unmatched. The CDR3 loop spans 14 amino acids. CDR1 is MNHNY, CDR2 SVGAGI, per germline (reference sequence). The CDR3 region is CASSYFDRAYEQYF. CDR3 nucleotides: TGTGCCAGCAGTTACTTCGACAGGGCCTACGAGCAGTACTTC.

The sample holds one count of this clone. V is TRBV4-3 and J is TRBJ2-3, with 8 positions matching TRBD2. CDR3 size: 16 residues. The V gene end was trimmed by 1 base and the J gene end by 5 bases; junction bases not matched to a gene: 8. In germline, CDR1 is LGHNA, CDR2 YSLEER. CDR3 loop: CASSQGSGGLVDTQYF. DNA for the CDR3: TGCGCCAGCAGCCAAGGTTCGGGGGGGCTAGTAGATACGCAGTATTTT.

The genes are TRBV27 and TRBJ1-2; tentatively, D is TRBD1 (5 bases). V was trimmed by 2 bases and J by 7 bases, leaving 23 bases between them. CDR3 length equals 17 residues. Germline CDR1 reads MNHEY; CDR2 reads SMNVEV (reference sequence). The CDR3 protein is CASSLKAASVLGPGYTF. The CDR3 DNA is TGTGCCAGCAGTTTAAAGGCAGCTTCTGTTCTGGGGCCTGGCTACACCTTC.

The rearrangement joins TRBV19 to TRBJ2-1; 9 nucleotides align to TRBD2. Trimming at V came to 3 bases and at J to 4 bases, leaving 7 bases not matched to a gene. Germline CDR1 is LNHDA and CDR2 is SQIVND (reference sequence). The CDR3 has 16 amino acids. CDR3 DNA: TGTGCCAGTAGTATTACCTCGGGACTAGCTTACAATGAGCAGTTCTTC. Its protein is CASSITSGLAYNEQFF.

V usage is TRBV15 and J usage is TRBJ1-2, with D perhaps matching TRBD1 (5 bases). CDR1 LNHNV and CDR2 YYDKDF come from the germline V gene (reference sequence). Trimming took off 1 base at V and 4 bases at J, with 13 bases between the two ends. The CDR3 totals 15 residues. CDR3 sequence (DNA): TGTGCCACCAGCAGAGCTGTGGGGGGTGGCTATGGCTACACCTTC. It codes for CATSRAVGGGYGYTF.

J is TRBJ1-5 and V is TRBV18; the match to TRBD1 covers 8 bases. The germline V gene has CDR1 KGHSH and CDR2 LQKENI. V gave up 6 bases and J gave up 7 bases; unmatched junction bases: 8. The CDR3 runs to 14 residues. The CDR3 here is CASSKGTGSQPQHF. The CDR3 region has the DNA TGTGCCAGCTCCAAGGGGACAGGCTCCCAGCCCCAGCATTTT.

The J gene is TRBJ2-7, the V gene TRBV20-1; TRBD1 aligns across 8 bases. V gave up 6 bases and J gave up 6 bases; unmatched junction bases: 4. This CDR3 has 11 residues. Germline loops: CDR1 DFQATT, CDR2 SNEGSKA (reference sequence). Here the CDR3 reads CSASTGAEQYF. The CDR3 coding sequence is TGCAGTGCCTCGACAGGGGCCGAGCAGTACTTC.

The rearrangement links TRBV14 to TRBJ2-7; the match to TRBD1 covers 7 bases. In germline, CDR1 is SGHDN, CDR2 FVKESK. With V trimmed by 4 bases and J by 2 bases, 2 bases remained unmatched. The CDR3 has 13 amino acids. CDR3 nucleotide sequence: TGTGCCAGCAGCCGACAGGGAGCCTACGAGCAGTACTTC. Protein: CASSRQGAYEQYF.

The chain links TRBV7-3 to TRBJ2-3; 11 bases are shared with TRBD2. Germline CDR1 reads SGHTA; CDR2 reads FQGTGA. With 6 bases clipped from V and 2 bases from J, the junction kept 4 bases outside the gene matches. This CDR3 region has 15 residues. DNA of the CDR3: TGTGCCAGCAGTCAGACTAGCGGGGACACAGATACGCAGTATTTT. This encodes CASSQTSGDTDTQYF.

V and J are TRBV6-1 and TRBJ1-6, with 8 bases matching TRBD1. The length of the CDR3 is 16 residues. V gave up 0 bases and J gave up 10 bases; unmatched junction bases: 8. The germline V gene encodes CDR1 MNHNS and CDR2 SASEGT. In DNA form, the CDR3 reads TGTGCCAGCAGTGAAGCTCTCACAGGGGGGAGGTCACCCCTCCACTTT. Translation gives CASSEALTGGRSPLHF.

V gene TRBV6-1 combines with J gene TRBJ1-1; 8 nucleotides align to TRBD1. The trim removed 2 bases at V and 11 bases at J, leaving 4 bases unmatched. CDR1 MNHNS and CDR2 SASEGT come from the germline V gene. This CDR3 has 12 residues. CDR3 sequence: CASSEQGARAFF. Written as DNA, the CDR3 is TGTGCCAGCAGTGAACAGGGGGCAAGGGCTTTCTTT.

The table lists this clone with a count of one. CDR3 nucleotide sequence: TGCGCCAGCAGCTCTGGGACAGCTGAAAACTATGGCTACACCTTC. It codes for CASSSGTAENYGYTF. The chain employs TRBV5-1 and TRBJ1-2; TRBD1 agrees at 7 bases. The V gene end was trimmed by 3 bases and the J gene end by 2 bases; junction bases not matched to a gene: 7. This CDR3 is built from 15 residues. Germline V gene lookup returns CDR1 SGHRS and CDR2 YFSETQ.

This clone was found a few times. The chain is built from TRBV2 and TRBJ1-4; the D gene is possibly TRBD1 (6 bases). V lost 8 bases and J lost 4, with 17 bases in between. This CDR3 spans 15 amino acids. CDR1 is SNHLY, CDR2 FYNNEI, per germline. The CDR3 protein is CASSTGRRDNEKLFF. As DNA, the CDR3 is TGTGCCAGCTCCACAGGGCGCAGGGATAATGAAAAACTGTTTTTT.

V usage is TRBV11-3 and J usage is TRBJ2-2, with D uncertain. The CDR3 extends over 13 amino acids. V was shortened by 1 base and J by 2 bases, with 2 bases between the two germline ends. The germline gives CDR1 SGHNT, CDR2 YENEEA. The CDR3 coding sequence is TGTGCCAGCAGCTTAGTAAACACCGGGGAGCTGTTTTTT. Protein product: CASSLVNTGELFF. Complete variable domain (other parts from reference TRBV11-3 and TRBJ2-2): EAGVVQSPRYKIIEKKQPVAFWCNPISGHNTLYWYLQNLGQGPELLIRYENEEAVDDSQLPKDRFSAERLKGVDSTLKIQPAELGDSAVYLCASSLVNTGELFFGEGSRLTVL.

This clone came up a few times. V usage is TRBV4-3 and J usage is TRBJ1-4; TRBD1 aligns across 7 bases. Germline V gives CDR1 LGHNA, CDR2 YSLEER. This CDR3 comprises 19 residues. Unmatched junction bases numbered 11, after V lost 1 base and J lost 0 bases. CDR3 nucleotide sequence: TGCGCCAGCAGCCAAGTGGTCGGGACAGCCACCTCAACTAATGAAAAACTGTTTTTT. Its protein product is CASSQVVGTATSTNEKLFF.

This clone has only one observation. This chain connects TRBV6-6 to TRBJ1-2; no clear D. The V end was cut by 6 bases, the J end by 0 bases, with 14 bases between. This CDR3 is 15 amino acids long. Germline-derived CDR1 and CDR2 are MNHNY and SVGAGI (reference sequence). The CDR3 protein is CASSFGARTNYGYTF. DNA for the CDR3: TGTGCCAGCAGCTTTGGTGCGCGGACTAACTATGGCTACACCTTC.

The chain recombines TRBV7-9 with TRBJ1-2, with D hard to call. V lost 5 bases and J lost 2, with 12 bases in between. There are 14 residues in the CDR3. Germline CDR1 and CDR2: SEHNR and FQNEAQ (reference sequence). This chain's CDR3 is CASSRGDGNYGYTF. CDR3 coding DNA: TGTGCCAGCAGCCGAGGAGACGGCAACTATGGCTACACCTTC.

The V and J genes are TRBV29-1 and TRBJ1-4, with 10 bases that match TRBD1. In germline, CDR1 is SQVTM, CDR2 ANQGSEA. J gave up 5 bases and V 7 bases, and 7 bases lay outside the gene matches. There are 14 residues in the CDR3. Here the CDR3 reads CSATGGETNEKLFF. CDR3 sequence (DNA): TGCAGCGCGACAGGGGGCGAGACGAATGAAAAACTGTTTTTT.

The V and J genes are TRBV7-2 and TRBJ1-6; D might be TRBD1 (5 bases). Germline CDR1 SGHTA, CDR2 FQGNSA. The V end lost 0 bases, the J end lost 9 bases, and 12 bases lay between the germline ends. CDR3 length equals 15 residues. The CDR3 reads CASSLAGDSFSPLHF. CDR3 in DNA: TGTGCCAGCAGCTTAGCAGGGGACTCCTTTTCACCCCTCCACTTT.

The rearrangement links TRBV18 to TRBJ2-7; the match to TRBD2 covers 7 bases. The CDR3 extends over 16 amino acids. Per the germline V gene, CDR1 is KGHSH and CDR2 is LQKENI. V shed 3 bases and J 2 bases; nucleotides not matched to a gene: 10. The DNA for the CDR3 is TGTGCCAGCTCACCGTCCGTGGGGGGGGAGACCTACGAGCAGTACTTC. Encoded protein: CASSPSVGGETYEQYF.